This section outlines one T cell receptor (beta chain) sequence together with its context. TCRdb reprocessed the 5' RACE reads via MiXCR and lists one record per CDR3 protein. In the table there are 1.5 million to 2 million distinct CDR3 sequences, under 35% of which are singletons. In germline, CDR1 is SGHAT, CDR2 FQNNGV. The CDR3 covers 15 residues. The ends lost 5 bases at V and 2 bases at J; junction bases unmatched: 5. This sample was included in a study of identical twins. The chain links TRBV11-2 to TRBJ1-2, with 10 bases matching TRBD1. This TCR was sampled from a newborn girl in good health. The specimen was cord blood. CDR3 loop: CASSAGTGDNYGYTF. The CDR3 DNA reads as TGTGCCAGCAGCGCGGGGACAGGGGACAACTATGGCTACACCTTC. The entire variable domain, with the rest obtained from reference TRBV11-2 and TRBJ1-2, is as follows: EAGVAQSPRYKIIEKRQSVAFWCNPISGHATLYWYQQILGQGPKLLIQFQNNGVVDDSQLPKDRFSAERLKGVDSTLKIQPAKLEDSAVYLCASSAGTGDNYGYTFGSGTRLTVV.